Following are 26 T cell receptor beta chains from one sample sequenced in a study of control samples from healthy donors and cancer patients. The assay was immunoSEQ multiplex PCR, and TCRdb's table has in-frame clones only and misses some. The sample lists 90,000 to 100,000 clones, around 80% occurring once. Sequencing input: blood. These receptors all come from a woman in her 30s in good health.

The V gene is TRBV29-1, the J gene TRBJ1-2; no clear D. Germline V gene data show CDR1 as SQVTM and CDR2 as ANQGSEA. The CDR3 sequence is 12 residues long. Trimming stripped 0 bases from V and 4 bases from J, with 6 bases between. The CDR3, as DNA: TGCAGCGTTGAAGACAGGAGCTATGGCTACACCTTC. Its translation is CSVEDRSYGYTF.

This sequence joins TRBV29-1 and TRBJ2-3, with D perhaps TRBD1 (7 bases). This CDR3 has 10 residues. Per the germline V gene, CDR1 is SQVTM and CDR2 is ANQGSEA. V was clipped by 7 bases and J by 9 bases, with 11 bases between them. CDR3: CSAGGGTQYF. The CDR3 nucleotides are TGCAGCGCCGGAGGGGGCACGCAGTATTTT.

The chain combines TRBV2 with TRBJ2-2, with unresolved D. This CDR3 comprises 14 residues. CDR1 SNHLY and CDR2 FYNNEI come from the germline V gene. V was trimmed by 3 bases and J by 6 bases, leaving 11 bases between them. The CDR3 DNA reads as TGTGCCAGCAGTGAGCAGCATCGCGCCGGGGAGCTGTTTTTT. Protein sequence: CASSEQHRAGELFF. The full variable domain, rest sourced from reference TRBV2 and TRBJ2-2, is EPEVTQTPSHQVTQMGQEVILRCVPISNHLYFYWYRQILGQKVEFLVSFYNNEISEKSEIFDDQFSVERPDGSNFTLKIRSTKLEDSAMYFCASSEQHRAGELFFGEGSRLTVL.

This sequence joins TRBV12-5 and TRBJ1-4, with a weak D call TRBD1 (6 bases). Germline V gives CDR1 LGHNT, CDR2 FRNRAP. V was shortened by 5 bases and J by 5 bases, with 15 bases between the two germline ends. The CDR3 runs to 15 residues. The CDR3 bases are TGTGCTAGTGGTCCGCCGGGACAACTAAATGAAAAACTGTTTTTT. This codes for CASGPPGQLNEKLFF.

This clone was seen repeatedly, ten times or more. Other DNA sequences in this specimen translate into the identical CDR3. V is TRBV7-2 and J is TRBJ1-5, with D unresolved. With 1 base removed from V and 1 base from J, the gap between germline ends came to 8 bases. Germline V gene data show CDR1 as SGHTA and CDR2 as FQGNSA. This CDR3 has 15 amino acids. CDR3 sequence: CASSLVSGSNQPQHF. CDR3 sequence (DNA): TGTGCCAGCAGCTTAGTGTCAGGAAGCAATCAGCCCCAGCATTTT.

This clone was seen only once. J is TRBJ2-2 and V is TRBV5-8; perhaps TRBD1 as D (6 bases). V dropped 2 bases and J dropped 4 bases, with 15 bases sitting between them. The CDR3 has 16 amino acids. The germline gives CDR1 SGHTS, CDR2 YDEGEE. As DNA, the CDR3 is TGTGCCAGCAGCTTCATGGCAGGGGCTACCACCGGGGAGCTGTTTTTT. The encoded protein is CASSFMAGATTGELFF.

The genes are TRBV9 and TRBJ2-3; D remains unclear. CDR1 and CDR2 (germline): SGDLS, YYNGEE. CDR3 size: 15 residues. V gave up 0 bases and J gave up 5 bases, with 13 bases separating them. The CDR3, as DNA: TGTGCCAGCAGCGTAGGATCGGCCCTGGGAGATACGCAGTATTTT. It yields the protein CASSVGSALGDTQYF.

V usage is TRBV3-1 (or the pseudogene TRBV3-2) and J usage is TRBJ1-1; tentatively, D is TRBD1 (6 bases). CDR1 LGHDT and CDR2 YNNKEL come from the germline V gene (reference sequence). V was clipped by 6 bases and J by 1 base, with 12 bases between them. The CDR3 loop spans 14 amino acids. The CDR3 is CASSQGHKNTEAFF. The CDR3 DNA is TGTGCCAGCAGTCAGGGACACAAGAACACTGAAGCTTTCTTT.

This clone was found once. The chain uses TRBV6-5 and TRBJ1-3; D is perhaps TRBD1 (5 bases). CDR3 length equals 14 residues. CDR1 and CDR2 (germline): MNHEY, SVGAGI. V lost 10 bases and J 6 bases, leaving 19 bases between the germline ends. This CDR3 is CATQDRLGPNTIYF. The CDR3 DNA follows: TGTGCCACCCAGGACCGCCTGGGGCCAAACACCATATATTTT.

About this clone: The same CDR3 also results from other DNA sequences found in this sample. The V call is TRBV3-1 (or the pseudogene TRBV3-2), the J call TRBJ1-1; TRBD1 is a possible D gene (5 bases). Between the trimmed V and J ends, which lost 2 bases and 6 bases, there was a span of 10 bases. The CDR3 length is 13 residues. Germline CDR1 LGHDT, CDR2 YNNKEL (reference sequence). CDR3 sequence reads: CASSQYRIAEAFF. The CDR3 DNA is TGTGCCAGCAGCCAATACAGGATAGCTGAAGCTTTCTTT.

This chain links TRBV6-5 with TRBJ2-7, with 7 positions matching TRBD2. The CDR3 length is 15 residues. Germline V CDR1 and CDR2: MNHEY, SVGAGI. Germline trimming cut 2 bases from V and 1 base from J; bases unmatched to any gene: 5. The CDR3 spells CASSYGEGLSYEQYF. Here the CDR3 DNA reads TGTGCCAGCAGTTACGGGGAGGGTCTTTCCTACGAGCAGTACTTC.

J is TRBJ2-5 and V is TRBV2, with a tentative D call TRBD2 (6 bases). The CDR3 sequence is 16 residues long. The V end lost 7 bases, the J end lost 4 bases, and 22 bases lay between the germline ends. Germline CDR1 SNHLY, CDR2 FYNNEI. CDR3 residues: CASTDPPTSFRETQYF. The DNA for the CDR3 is TGTGCCAGCACCGATCCGCCAACTAGCTTTCGAGAGACCCAGTACTTC. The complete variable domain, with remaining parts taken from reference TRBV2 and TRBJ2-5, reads EPEVTQTPSHQVTQMGQEVILRCVPISNHLYFYWYRQILGQKVEFLVSFYNNEISEKSEIFDDQFSVERPDGSNFTLKIRSTKLEDSAMYFCASTDPPTSFRETQYFGPGTRLLVL.

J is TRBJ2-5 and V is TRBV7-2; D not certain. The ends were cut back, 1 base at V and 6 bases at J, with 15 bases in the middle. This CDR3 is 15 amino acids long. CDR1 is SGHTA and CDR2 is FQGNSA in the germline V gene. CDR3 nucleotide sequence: TGTGCCAGCAGCTTAGAAACTACCCGTGTGAAGACCCAGTACTTC. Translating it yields CASSLETTRVKTQYF.

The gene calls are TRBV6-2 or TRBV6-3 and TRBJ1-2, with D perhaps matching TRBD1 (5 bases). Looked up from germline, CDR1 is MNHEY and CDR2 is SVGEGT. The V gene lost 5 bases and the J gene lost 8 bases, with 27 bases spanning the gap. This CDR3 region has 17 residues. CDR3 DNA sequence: TGTGCCAGCAGTAAACCCCCAGCTAATCGACAGTCTTGGGGCTACACCTTC. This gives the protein CASSKPPANRQSWGYTF.

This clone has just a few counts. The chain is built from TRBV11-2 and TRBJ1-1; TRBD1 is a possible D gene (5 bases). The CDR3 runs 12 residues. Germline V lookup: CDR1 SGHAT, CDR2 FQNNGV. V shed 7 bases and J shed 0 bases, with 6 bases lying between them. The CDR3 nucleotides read TGTGCCAGCACAGGGATGAACACTGAAGCTTTCTTT. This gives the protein CASTGMNTEAFF. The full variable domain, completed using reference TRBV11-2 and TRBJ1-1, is EAGVAQSPRYKIIEKRQSVAFWCNPISGHATLYWYQQILGQGPKLLIQFQNNGVVDDSQLPKDRFSAERLKGVDSTLKIQPAKLEDSAVYLCASTGMNTEAFFGQGTRLTVV.

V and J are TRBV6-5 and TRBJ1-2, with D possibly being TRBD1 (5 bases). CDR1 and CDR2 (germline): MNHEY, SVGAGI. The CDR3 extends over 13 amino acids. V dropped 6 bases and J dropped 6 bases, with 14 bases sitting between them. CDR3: CASRGVRGDGYTF. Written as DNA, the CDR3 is TGTGCCAGCAGGGGGGTGAGAGGAGATGGCTACACCTTC.

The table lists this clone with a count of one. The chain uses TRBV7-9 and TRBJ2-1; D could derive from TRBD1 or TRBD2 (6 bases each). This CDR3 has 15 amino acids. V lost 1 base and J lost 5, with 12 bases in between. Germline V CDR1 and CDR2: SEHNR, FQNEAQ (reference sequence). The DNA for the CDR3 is TGTGCCAGCAGCTTAGTCTTCGGGGGCCACAATGAGCAGTTCTTC. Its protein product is CASSLVFGGHNEQFF.

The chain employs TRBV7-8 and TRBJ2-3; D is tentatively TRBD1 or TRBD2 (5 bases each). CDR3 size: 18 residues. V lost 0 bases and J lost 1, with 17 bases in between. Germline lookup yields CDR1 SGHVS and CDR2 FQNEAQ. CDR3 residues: CASSLAPLSGGGTDTQYF. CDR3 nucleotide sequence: TGTGCCAGCAGCTTAGCGCCCCTGAGTGGGGGAGGCACAGATACGCAGTATTTT.

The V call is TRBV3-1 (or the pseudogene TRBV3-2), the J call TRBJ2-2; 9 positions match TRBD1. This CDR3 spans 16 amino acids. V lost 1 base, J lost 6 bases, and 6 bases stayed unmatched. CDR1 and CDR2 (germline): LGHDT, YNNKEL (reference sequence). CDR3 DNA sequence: TGTGCCAGCAGCCAAGCCGGGACAGGGCTGGCCGGGGAGCTGTTTTTT. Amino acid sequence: CASSQAGTGLAGELFF.

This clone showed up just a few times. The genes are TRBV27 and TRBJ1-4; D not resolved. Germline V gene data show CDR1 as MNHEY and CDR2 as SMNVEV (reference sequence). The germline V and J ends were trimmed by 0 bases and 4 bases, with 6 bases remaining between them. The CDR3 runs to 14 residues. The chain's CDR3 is CASSLSYGNEKLFF. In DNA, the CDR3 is TGTGCCAGCAGTTTATCGTACGGTAATGAAAAACTGTTTTTT.

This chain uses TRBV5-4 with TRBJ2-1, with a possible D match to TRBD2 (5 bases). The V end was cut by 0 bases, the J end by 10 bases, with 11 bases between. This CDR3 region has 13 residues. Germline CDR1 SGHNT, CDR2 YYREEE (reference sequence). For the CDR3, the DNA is TGTGCCAGCAGCTTGGCTACGGGGAACGAGCAGTTCTTC. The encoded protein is CASSLATGNEQFF. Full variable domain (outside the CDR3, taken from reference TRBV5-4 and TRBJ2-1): ETGVTQSPTHLIKTRGQQVTLRCSSQSGHNTVSWYQQALGQGPQFIFQYYREEENGRGNFPPRFSGLQFPNYSSELNVNALELDDSALYLCASSLATGNEQFFGPGTRLTVL.

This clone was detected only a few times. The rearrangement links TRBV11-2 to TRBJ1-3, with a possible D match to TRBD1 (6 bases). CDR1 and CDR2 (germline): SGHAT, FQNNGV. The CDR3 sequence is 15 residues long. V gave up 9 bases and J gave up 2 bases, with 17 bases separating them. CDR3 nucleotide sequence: TGTGCCAGTTGCCTCCAGGGGAGCCCTGGAAACACCATATATTTT. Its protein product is CASCLQGSPGNTIYF.

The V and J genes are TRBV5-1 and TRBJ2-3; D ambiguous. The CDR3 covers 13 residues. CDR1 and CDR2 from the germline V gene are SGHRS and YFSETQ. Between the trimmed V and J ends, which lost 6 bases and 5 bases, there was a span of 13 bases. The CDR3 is CASTLVGQDTQYF. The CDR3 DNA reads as TGCGCCAGCACACTGGTGGGTCAAGATACGCAGTATTTT. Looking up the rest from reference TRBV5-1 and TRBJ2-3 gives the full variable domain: KAGVTQTPRYLIKTRGQQVTLSCSPISGHRSVSWYQQTPGQGLQFLFEYFSETQRNKGNFPGRFSGRQFSNSRSEMNVSTLELGDSALYLCASTLVGQDTQYFGPGTRLTVL.

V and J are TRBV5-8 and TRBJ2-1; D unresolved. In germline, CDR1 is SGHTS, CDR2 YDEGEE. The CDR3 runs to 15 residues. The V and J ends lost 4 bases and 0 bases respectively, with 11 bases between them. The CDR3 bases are TGTGCCAGCAGCCCCCGGTTAACCTCCTACAATGAGCAGTTCTTC. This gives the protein CASSPRLTSYNEQFF.

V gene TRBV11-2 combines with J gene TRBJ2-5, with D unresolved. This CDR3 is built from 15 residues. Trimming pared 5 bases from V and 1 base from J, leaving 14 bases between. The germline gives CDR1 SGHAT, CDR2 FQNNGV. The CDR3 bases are TGTGCCAGCAGCGTGGACGGCCGACTCCAAGAGACCCAGTACTTC. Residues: CASSVDGRLQETQYF.

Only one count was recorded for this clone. For the CDR3, the DNA is TGTGCCAGCAGTTCCACAGGGTATACGCAGTATTTT. This gives the protein CASSSTGYTQYF. The chain links TRBV27 to TRBJ2-3, with D tentatively TRBD1 (6 bases). The CDR3 spans 12 residues. Germline V CDR1 and CDR2: MNHEY, SMNVEV (reference sequence). V was shortened by 4 bases and J by 7 bases, with 9 bases between the two germline ends.